Only a few counts were recorded for the clone carrying this T cell receptor (beta chain). The antigen remains unidentified. Other DNA variants within this sample encode the same CDR3. Negatively enriched CD4+ T cells were divided by CD45RA into naive and memory. TCRdb keeps only in-frame clones here, not all; method: immunoSEQ multiplex PCR. The table records hundreds of thousands of clones, approximately 73% of them present only once. The sample is drawn from a study of shared clonotypes between healthy human individuals. General study points: Some naive CD4 clonotypes, roughly 5%, turned up in common across a few donors.

This sequence originates from a woman aged 25 to 45 in good health. The sample comprised memory CD4+ T cells sorted from blood. As to subset: CD45RA-negative fraction.

DNA for the CDR3: TGCGCCAGCAGCTTGGGGGTCACCGGGGAGCTGTTTTTT. It codes for CASSLGVTGELFF. This chain uses TRBV5-1 with TRBJ2-2; D gene ambiguous. V shed 0 bases and J shed 4 bases, with 4 bases lying between them. CDR3 length equals 13 residues. In germline, CDR1 is SGHRS, CDR2 YFSETQ.